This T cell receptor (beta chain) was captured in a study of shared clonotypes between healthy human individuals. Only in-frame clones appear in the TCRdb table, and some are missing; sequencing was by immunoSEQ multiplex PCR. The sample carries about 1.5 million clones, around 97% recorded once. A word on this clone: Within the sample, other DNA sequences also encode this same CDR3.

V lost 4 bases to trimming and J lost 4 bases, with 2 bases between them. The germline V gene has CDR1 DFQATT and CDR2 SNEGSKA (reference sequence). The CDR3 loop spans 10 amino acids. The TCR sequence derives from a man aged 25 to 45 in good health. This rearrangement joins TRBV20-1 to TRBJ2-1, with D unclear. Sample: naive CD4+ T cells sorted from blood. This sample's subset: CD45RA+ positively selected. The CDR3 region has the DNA TGCAGTGCTAAGTACAATGAGCAGTTCTTC. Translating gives CSAKYNEQFF.